This T cell receptor beta chain was retrieved from a study of T cells in Graves' hyperthyroidism and ophthalmopathy. Trimming pared 7 bases from V and 4 bases from J, leaving 7 bases between. The CDR3 contains 11 residues. The V gene's germline CDR1 is MNHEY and CDR2 SVGAGI. Graves' hyperthyroidism was deemed stable given no ophthalmopathy progression within 18 months. Exclusions: uncontrolled infection, other autoimmune disease, pregnancy, lactation. The authors took PBMCs from 8 to 10 ml fresh peripheral blood. Notes on the study in general: Prediction of ophthalmopathy progression came a median approximately 7 months pre-onset.

Amplification yielded TCR beta CDR3 regions, with RNA transcripts as the source. The HTBI set primed first-round TCR CDR3 RT-PCR. Each CDR3 protein gets one entry after TCRdb re-called the multiplex PCR reads with MiXCR. This repertoire shows hundreds of thousands of distinct CDR3 sequences, 35% to 40% found once; its top ten account for approximately 8.7%. This clonotype was seen a few times. The antigen remains unidentified. Sequenced input: blood. This TCR was sampled from a man aged 18 to 35 with Graves' hyperthyroidism. J is TRBJ1-2 and V is TRBV6-5; no clear D gene. This CDR3 is CASKSGYGYTF. CDR3 sequence (DNA): TGTGCCAGCAAATCGGGCTATGGCTACACCTTC.